The present entry profiles one T cell receptor (beta chain) with its context. The antigen remains undetermined. Libraries were prepared by immunoSEQ multiplex PCR; TCRdb keeps only in-frame clonotypes and omits some of them. The repertoire includes approximately 810,000 clones, almost 95% of them detected once, and around 24% sits in the top ten. CD8 cells regarded as naive lacked CD45RO, were positively chosen for CCR7, and omitted terminally differentiated effector memory CD45RA+ cells. The data originate from a study of shared clonotypes between healthy human individuals. Findings of the study overall: Collection of samples was limited to blood; tissue repertoires likely differ. Relative to clonotypes present in all four donors, those not shared had lower generation probabilities.

Specimen: naive CD8+ T cells sorted from blood. The receptor comes from a man younger than 40 in good health.

The CDR3 DNA is TGTGCCAGCAGTTTAAACTCCAGGTTCGAGCAGTACTTC. Its protein product is CASSLNSRFEQYF. This sequence joins TRBV27 and TRBJ2-7; no reliable D call. Trimming removed 2 bases from V and 6 bases from J, with 11 bases in between. Germline V lookup: CDR1 MNHEY, CDR2 SMNVEV (reference sequence). This CDR3 region has 13 residues.